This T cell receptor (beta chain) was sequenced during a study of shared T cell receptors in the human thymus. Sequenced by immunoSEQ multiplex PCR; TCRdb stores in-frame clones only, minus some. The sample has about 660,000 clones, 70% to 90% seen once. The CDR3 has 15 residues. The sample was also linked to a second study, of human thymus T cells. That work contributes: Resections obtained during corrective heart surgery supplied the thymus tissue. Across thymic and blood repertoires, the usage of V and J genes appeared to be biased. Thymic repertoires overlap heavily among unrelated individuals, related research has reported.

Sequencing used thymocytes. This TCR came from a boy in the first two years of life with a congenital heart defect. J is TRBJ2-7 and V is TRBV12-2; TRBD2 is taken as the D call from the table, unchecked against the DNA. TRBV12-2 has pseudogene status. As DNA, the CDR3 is TGTGCAAGTCGCTTAGGGGAATCTAGCGACTACGAGCAGTACTTC. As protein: CASRLGESSDYEQYF.